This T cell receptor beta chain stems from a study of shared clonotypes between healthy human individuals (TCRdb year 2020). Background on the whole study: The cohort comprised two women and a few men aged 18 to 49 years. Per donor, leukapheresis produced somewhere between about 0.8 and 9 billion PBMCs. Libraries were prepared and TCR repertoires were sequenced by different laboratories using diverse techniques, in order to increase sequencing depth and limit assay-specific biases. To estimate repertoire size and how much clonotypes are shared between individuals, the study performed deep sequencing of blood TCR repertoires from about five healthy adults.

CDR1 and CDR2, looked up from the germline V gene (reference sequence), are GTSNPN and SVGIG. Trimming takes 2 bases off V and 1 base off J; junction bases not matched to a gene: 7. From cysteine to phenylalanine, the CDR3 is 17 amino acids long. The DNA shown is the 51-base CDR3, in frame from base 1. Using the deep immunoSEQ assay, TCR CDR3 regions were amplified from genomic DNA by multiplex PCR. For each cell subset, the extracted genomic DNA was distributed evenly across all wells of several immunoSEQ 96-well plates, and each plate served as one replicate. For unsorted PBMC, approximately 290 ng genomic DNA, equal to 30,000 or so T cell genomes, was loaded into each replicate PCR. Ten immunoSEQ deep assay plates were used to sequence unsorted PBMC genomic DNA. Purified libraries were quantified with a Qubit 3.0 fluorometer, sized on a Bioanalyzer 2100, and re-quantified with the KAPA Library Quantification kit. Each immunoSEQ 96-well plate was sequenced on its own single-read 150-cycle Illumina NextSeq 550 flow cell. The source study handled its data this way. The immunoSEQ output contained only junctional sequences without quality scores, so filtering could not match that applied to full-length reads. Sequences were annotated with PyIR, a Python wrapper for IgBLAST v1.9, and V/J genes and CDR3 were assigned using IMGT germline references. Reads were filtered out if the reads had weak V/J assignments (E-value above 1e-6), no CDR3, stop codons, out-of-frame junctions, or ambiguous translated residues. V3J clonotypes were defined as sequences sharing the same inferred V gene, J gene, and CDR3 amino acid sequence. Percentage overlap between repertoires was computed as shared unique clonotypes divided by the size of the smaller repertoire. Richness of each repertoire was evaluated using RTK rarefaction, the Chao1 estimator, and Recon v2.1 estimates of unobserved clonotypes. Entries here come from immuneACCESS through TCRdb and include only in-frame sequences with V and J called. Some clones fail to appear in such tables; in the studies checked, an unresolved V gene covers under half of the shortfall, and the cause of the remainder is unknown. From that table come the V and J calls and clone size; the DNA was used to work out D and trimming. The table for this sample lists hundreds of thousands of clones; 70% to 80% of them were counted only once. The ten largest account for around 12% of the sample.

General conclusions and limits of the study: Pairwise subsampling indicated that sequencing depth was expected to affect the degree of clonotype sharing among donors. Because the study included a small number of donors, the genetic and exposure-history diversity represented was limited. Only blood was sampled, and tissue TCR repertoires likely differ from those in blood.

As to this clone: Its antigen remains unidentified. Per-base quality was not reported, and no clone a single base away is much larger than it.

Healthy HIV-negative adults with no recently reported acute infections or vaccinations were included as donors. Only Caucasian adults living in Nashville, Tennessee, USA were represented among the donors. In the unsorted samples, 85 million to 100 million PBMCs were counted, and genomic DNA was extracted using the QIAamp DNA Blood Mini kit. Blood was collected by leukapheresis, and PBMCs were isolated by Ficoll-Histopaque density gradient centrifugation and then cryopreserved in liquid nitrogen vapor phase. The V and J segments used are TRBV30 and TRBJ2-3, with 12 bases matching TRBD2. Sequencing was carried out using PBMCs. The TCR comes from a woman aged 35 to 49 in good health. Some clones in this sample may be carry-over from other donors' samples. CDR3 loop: CAWSPSRLAGGTDTQYF. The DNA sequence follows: TGTGCCTGGAGTCCTTCCCGACTAGCGGGAGGCACAGATACGCAGTATTTT.